A single sample is the source of the 18 T cell receptor beta chains below, sequenced in a study of blood T cell repertoires in COVID-19. Repertoires were generated with immunoSEQ multiplex PCR, while TCRdb's copy carries only in-frame clones and drops some. Of 200,000 to 250,000 clones listed, around 87% are singletons. Sequenced input: PBMCs or T cells enriched from blood (not recorded which). The receptors were gathered from a woman aged 18-29 years in a cohort exposed to, infected with or recovered from COVID-19 (not recorded which).

The J gene is TRBJ1-2, the V gene TRBV4-2; 9 bases map to TRBD1. Germline trimming cut 1 base from V and 8 bases from J; bases unmatched to any gene: 17. Germline V CDR1 and CDR2: LGHNA, YNFKEQ. The CDR3 spans 18 residues. The CDR3, as DNA: TGTGCCAGCAGCCAAGGAACAGGGGGCGCGGGCGTTTCCACAGGCTACACCTTC. Translating it yields CASSQGTGGAGVSTGYTF.

The rearrangement joins TRBV2 to TRBJ1-5; no clear D gene. Looked up from germline, CDR1 is SNHLY and CDR2 is FYNNEI. The CDR3 is 12 amino acids. With 10 bases removed from V and 0 bases from J, the gap between germline ends came to 7 bases. CDR3 loop: CATQNSNQPQHF. CDR3 sequence (DNA): TGTGCCACCCAGAATAGCAATCAGCCCCAGCATTTT. Together with reference TRBV2 and TRBJ1-5, the CDR3 gives the full variable domain: EPEVTQTPSHQVTQMGQEVILRCVPISNHLYFYWYRQILGQKVEFLVSFYNNEISEKSEIFDDQFSVERPDGSNFTLKIRSTKLEDSAMYFCATQNSNQPQHFGDGTRLSIL.

The gene calls are TRBV9 and TRBJ2-7, with D perhaps TRBD1 (5 bases). CDR3 size: 16 residues. The V and J ends lost 3 bases and 2 bases respectively, with 18 bases between them. The V gene's germline CDR1 is SGDLS and CDR2 YYNGEE. Here the CDR3 reads CASSANQGLFPYEQYF. In DNA form, the CDR3 reads TGTGCCAGCAGCGCAAACCAGGGATTATTTCCCTACGAGCAGTACTTC.

CDR3 coding DNA: TGTGCCAGCAGTGAAGCTGCCAGAATAGCCAAAAACATTCAGTACTTC. Translation: CASSEAARIAKNIQYF. The rearrangement links TRBV6-1 to TRBJ2-4, with unresolved D. V lost 0 bases and J lost 0, with 9 bases in between. The CDR3 extends over 16 amino acids. CDR1 MNHNS and CDR2 SASEGT come from the germline V gene.

V usage is TRBV5-4 and J usage is TRBJ2-1; 13 nucleotides align to TRBD2. V shed 4 bases, J shed 4 bases, and the junction held 11 bases outside the gene matches. The CDR3 contains 18 residues. Germline V CDR1 and CDR2: SGHNT, YYREEE (reference sequence). Here the CDR3 DNA reads TGTGCCAGCAGCCCTGGGGGGACTAGCGGGGTGAGGTACAATGAGCAGTTCTTC. Translation: CASSPGGTSGVRYNEQFF.

J is TRBJ2-2 and V is TRBV5-1, with TRBD1 identical over 9 bases. The CDR3 is 17 amino acids. J gave up 6 bases and V 4 bases, and 13 bases lay outside the gene matches. From germline, CDR1 is SGHRS and CDR2 YFSETQ. CDR3 nucleotide sequence: TGCGCCAGCAGCCCCGGGACAGGGTTTTCCCACGCCGGGGAGCTGTTTTTT. Translation gives CASSPGTGFSHAGELFF. The full variable domain, in which reference TRBV5-1 and TRBJ2-2 provide the parts outside the CDR3, is KAGVTQTPRYLIKTRGQQVTLSCSPISGHRSVSWYQQTPGQGLQFLFEYFSETQRNKGNFPGRFSGRQFSNSRSEMNVSTLELGDSALYLCASSPGTGFSHAGELFFGEGSRLTVL.

The chain is built from TRBV5-4 and TRBJ1-2; 7 nucleotides agree with TRBD1. V gave up 4 bases and J gave up 8 bases; unmatched junction bases: 14. The germline CDR1 and CDR2 sequences are SGHNT and YYREEE (reference sequence). The CDR3 has 15 residues. CDR3 sequence: CASSIDRDGMGGYTF. CDR3 DNA: TGTGCCAGCAGCATTGACAGGGACGGTATGGGCGGCTACACCTTC. The full variable domain, its missing parts supplied by reference TRBV5-4 and TRBJ1-2, is ETGVTQSPTHLIKTRGQQVTLRCSSQSGHNTVSWYQQALGQGPQFIFQYYREEENGRGNFPPRFSGLQFPNYSSELNVNALELDDSALYLCASSIDRDGMGGYTFGSGTRLTVV.

The V and J genes are TRBV6-5 and TRBJ2-6; unclear D gene. In germline, CDR1 is MNHEY, CDR2 SVGAGI. V was shortened by 6 bases and J by 10 bases, with 13 bases between the two germline ends. This CDR3 region has 13 residues. CDR3 in DNA: TGTGCCAGCAGCTTTGCCAGCGAAAACGTCCTGACTTTC. This sequence encodes CASSFASENVLTF.

This clone was observed a few times. The genes are TRBV27 and TRBJ2-7; 9 bases are shared with TRBD2. V gave up 6 bases and J gave up 3 bases; unmatched junction bases: 12. This CDR3 comprises 16 residues. Germline CDR1 is MNHEY and CDR2 is SMNVEV (reference sequence). In nucleotides, the CDR3 is TGTGCCAGCAGCCAAACCCGTTTACTAGCGGGCTACGAGCAGTACTTC. Protein sequence: CASSQTRLLAGYEQYF.

The chain is built from TRBV29-1 and TRBJ1-1; tentative D call: TRBD1 (5 bases). Trimming shortened V by 3 bases and J by 0 bases, and 14 bases separated the two germline ends. The CDR3 consists of 15 residues. CDR1 is SQVTM, CDR2 ANQGSEA, per germline. The chain's CDR3 is CSVEDNLGMNTEAFF. The CDR3 DNA follows: TGCAGCGTTGAGGACAACCTCGGCATGAACACTGAAGCTTTCTTT.

The chain couples TRBV7-8 to TRBJ2-1; tentatively, D is TRBD2 (6 bases). The CDR3 runs 15 residues. Germline V CDR1 and CDR2: SGHVS, FQNEAQ. Trimming took 4 bases from V and 8 from J, leaving 18 bases between them. The DNA of the CDR3 is TGTGCCAGCAGCTCTCCGGGACTCGTCAACGATGAGCAGTTCTTC. It codes for CASSSPGLVNDEQFF.

V gene TRBV19 combines with J gene TRBJ2-1; 10 bases fit TRBD1. The CDR3 length is 15 residues. V lost 7 bases to trimming and J lost 8 bases; unmatched junction nucleotides: 11. CDR1 is LNHDA, CDR2 SQIVND, per germline (reference sequence). CDR3: CASTTGTGDSDEQFF. CDR3 in DNA: TGTGCCAGTACCACCGGGACAGGGGATTCGGATGAGCAGTTCTTC.

V gene TRBV27 combines with J gene TRBJ2-1, with a tentative D call TRBD2 (6 bases). The CDR3 extends over 15 amino acids. In germline, CDR1 is MNHEY, CDR2 SMNVEV (reference sequence). V shed 1 base and J shed 8 bases, with 15 bases lying between them. CDR3 DNA sequence: TGTGCCAGCAGTTTATTTTCCCCGGGGGACGATGAGCAGTTCTTC. As protein: CASSLFSPGDDEQFF.

The chain joins TRBV9 to TRBJ2-7; 11 bases agree with TRBD2. The CDR3 spans 14 residues. Germline V gives CDR1 SGDLS, CDR2 YYNGEE. J lost 3 bases, V lost 3 bases, and 2 bases had no gene match. The CDR3: CASSGTSGSYEQYF. CDR3 sequence (DNA): TGTGCCAGCAGCGGAACTAGCGGGAGCTACGAGCAGTACTTC.

This clone is a singleton in its sample. This rearrangement joins TRBV2 to TRBJ2-5, with TRBD1 matching 9 bases. Trimming took 6 bases from V and 1 from J; bases not matched to a gene: 6. Per germline, CDR1 SNHLY and CDR2 FYNNEI. The CDR3 contains 15 residues. This CDR3 reads CASRPGTGSQETQYF. The CDR3, as DNA: TGTGCCAGCAGGCCCGGGACAGGGAGCCAAGAGACCCAGTACTTC.

CDR3 nucleotide sequence: TGTGCCAGCGGCCCTTCCCCAAACACTGAAGCTTTCTTT. Amino acids: CASGPSPNTEAFF. This chain links TRBV28 with TRBJ1-1; the D is unclear. Germline CDR1 reads MDHEN; CDR2 reads SYDVKM. V dropped 8 bases and J dropped 2 bases, with 12 bases sitting between them. This CDR3 is 13 amino acids long.

This clone has only one observation. This chain connects TRBV28 to TRBJ2-2; D is undetermined. The CDR3 is 15 residues long. Germline CDR1 reads MDHEN; CDR2 reads SYDVKM. Trimming shortened V by 7 bases and J by 1 base, and 13 bases separated the two germline ends. CDR3 in DNA: TGTGCCAGCATCGCGACACGATTGAACACCGGGGAGCTGTTTTTT. Translation: CASIATRLNTGELFF.

The chain joins TRBV15 to TRBJ2-7; weak D call: TRBD1 (6 bases). The CDR3 spans 16 residues. Trimming took off 1 base at V and 1 base at J, with 14 bases between the two ends. Per the germline V gene, CDR1 is LNHNV and CDR2 is YYDKDF (reference sequence). The CDR3 protein is CATSRVPQGISYEQYF. The CDR3 nucleotides are TGTGCCACCAGCAGAGTCCCCCAGGGGATTTCCTACGAGCAGTACTTC.